The rows below give T cell receptor beta chains drawn from one sample of a study of blood T cell repertoires in COVID-19. Method: immunoSEQ multiplex PCR; TCRdb's copy keeps in-frame clones and lacks some. In the table there are under 250,000 clones, roughly nine tenths of which are singletons. Sequences were obtained from peripheral blood. The source of these receptors is a man in his sixties with COVID-19, enrolled during active disease. The CDR3 runs from the conserved cysteine through the conserved F or W. The D gene is left open where the match is weak. Only some rows state a clone size, as once, few, many or a class for expanded clones.

V	D	length	size	J	DNA	CDR3
TRBV3-1/TRBV3-2	-	15	-	TRBJ1-2	TGTGCCAGCAGCCACAACTCCGCCCCGAACTATGGCTACACCTTC	CASSHNSAPNYGYTF
TRBV2	-	13	-	TRBJ1-2	TGTGCCAGCAGACGGGACTCCAACTATGGCTACACCTTC	CASRRDSNYGYTF
TRBV5-6	TRBD1	14	-	TRBJ1-4	TGTGCCAGCAGTTCCGGGACAGGGTACGAAAAACTGTTTTTT	CASSSGTGYEKLFF
TRBV28	-	15	-	TRBJ1-4	TGTGCCAGCAGGCTACAGCATGCAACTAATGAAAAACTGTTTTTT	CASRLQHATNEKLFF
TRBV19	TRBD1	18	-	TRBJ1-5	TGTGCCAGTAGTATTACCCGCCAGGGGGCGAGAAGCAATCAGCCCCAGCATTTT	CASSITRQGARSNQPQHF
TRBV5-8	TRBD2	16	-	TRBJ2-7	TGTGCCAGCAGTCATGGTGTTGCGGGAGGGGGCCCCGAGCAGTACTTC	CASSHGVAGGGPEQYF
TRBV6-1	TRBD1	15	-	TRBJ1-3	TGTGCCAGCAGGGAAGACAGGGTGCTTGGAAACACCATATATTTT	CASREDRVLGNTIYF
TRBV12-3/TRBV12-4	-	12	-	TRBJ1-6	TGTGCCAGCAGTCCAGGGCCCCCACCCCTCCACTTT	CASSPGPPPLHF
TRBV29-1	TRBD2	17	-	TRBJ2-4	TGCAGCGTTGAGGGACTAGCGGGAGAAGGAGCCAAAAACATTCAGTACTTC	CSVEGLAGEGAKNIQYF
TRBV5-4	TRBD1	18	-	TRBJ1-3	TGTGCCAGCAGCTTGTTCGCAGGGGGCAGCCTCTCTGGAAACACCATATATTTT	CASSLFAGGSLSGNTIYF
TRBV4-3	-	17	-	TRBJ2-7	TGCGCCAGCAGCCGAGGGTGGATCGGAGGGGACTCCTACGAGCAGTACTTC	CASSRGWIGGDSYEQYF
TRBV13	-	16	-	TRBJ1-4	TGTGCCAGCAGCATGAGTACTGGGGCCTCTAATGAAAAACTGTTTTTT	CASSMSTGASNEKLFF
TRBV24-1	TRBD1	13	-	TRBJ1-2	TGTGCCACCAGTGACCGTACAGGGGAAGGCTACACCTTC	CATSDRTGEGYTF
TRBV6-6	-	12	-	TRBJ2-7	TGTGCCAGCAGTTCGGACATCGGCGAGCAGTACTTC	CASSSDIGEQYF
TRBV28	TRBD1	14	few	TRBJ1-1	TGTGCCAGCAGTTACAGGGGCCTGAACACTGAAGCTTTCTTT	CASSYRGLNTEAFF
TRBV5-6	-	14	-	TRBJ2-7	TGTGCCAGCAGCTTGTGGGAGGCGACCTACGAGCAGTACTTC	CASSLWEATYEQYF
TRBV2	TRBD1	12	-	TRBJ2-5	TGTGCCAGCAGTGTAACAGGGGGCGCCCAGTACTTC	CASSVTGGAQYF
TRBV19	-	16	-	TRBJ1-1	TGTGCCAGTAGCCCTAGTTATGTAACGATGAACACTGAAGCTTTCTTT	CASSPSYVTMNTEAFF
TRBV3-1/TRBV3-2	-	14	-	TRBJ1-5	TGTGCCAGCAGCCAACAGACAGGCGGTCAGCCCCAGCATTTT	CASSQQTGGQPQHF
TRBV10-3	-	14	-	TRBJ1-2	TGTGCCATCAGTGGGGGGGGTATGACCTATGGCTACACCTTC	CAISGGGMTYGYTF
TRBV6-1	-	13	-	TRBJ1-1	TGTGCCAGCAGTGAAACGGGGTGGACTGAAGCTTTCTTT	CASSETGWTEAFF
TRBV19	TRBD1	14	once	TRBJ1-4	TGTGCCAGTAGAGAAGGACAGGGCAATGAAAAACTGTTTTTT	CASREGQGNEKLFF
TRBV5-4	-	14	-	TRBJ2-7	TGTGCCAGCACCGACAGGGGAGGGACCTCCGAGCAGTACTTC	CASTDRGGTSEQYF
TRBV10-3	-	14	once	TRBJ1-6	TGTGCCATCAGGGCCCTTGACAGAAATTCACCCCTCCACTTT	CAIRALDRNSPLHF
TRBV6-5	-	15	-	TRBJ2-2	TGTGCCAGCAGTAGGCGGGCGATGAACACCGGGGAGCTGTTTTTT	CASSRRAMNTGELFF
TRBV7-2	-	14	-	TRBJ2-1	TGTGCCAGCAGCTCGTACGGGGGACACAATGAGCAGTTCTTC	CASSSYGGHNEQFF
TRBV7-2	-	15	-	TRBJ1-4	TGTGCCAGCAGCGCCAACGGTGCAACTAATGAAAAACTGTTTTTT	CASSANGATNEKLFF
TRBV14	-	13	-	TRBJ2-7	TGTGCCAGCAGCCAGTCTGTCTCCTACGAGCAGTACTTC	CASSQSVSYEQYF
TRBV6-5	-	14	-	TRBJ2-3	TGTGCCAGCAACCAGGGACTTCTCACAGATACGCAGTATTTT	CASNQGLLTDTQYF
TRBV24-1	TRBD2	19	-	TRBJ2-2	TGTGCCACCGCTGTTGGGGGACTAGCGGGGGGTCCGAACACCGGGGAGCTGTTTTTT	CATAVGGLAGGPNTGELFF
TRBV6-5	-	13	-	TRBJ1-1	TGTGCCAGCAGTACTCAGGGAAACACTGAAGCTTTCTTT	CASSTQGNTEAFF
TRBV7-9	-	13	-	TRBJ2-3	TGTGCCAGCAATAACAGATCCACAGATACGCAGTATTTT	CASNNRSTDTQYF
TRBV30	-	15	-	TRBJ1-2	TGTGCCTGGTCTCGAAGGGAAACAGGGATCTATGGCTACACCTTC	CAWSRRETGIYGYTF
TRBV7-9	-	15	-	TRBJ2-1	TGTGCCAGCAGCTTAGGGACTGACTCCTACAATGAGCAGTTCTTC	CASSLGTDSYNEQFF
TRBV6-2/TRBV6-3	-	16	once	TRBJ1-6	TGTGCCAGCAGTTACTCGATGGACACCTATAATTCACCCCTCCACTTT	CASSYSMDTYNSPLHF
TRBV6-5	TRBD1	14	-	TRBJ1-1	TGTGCCAGCAGAGAGACAGGGGGGAACACTGAAGCTTTCTTT	CASRETGGNTEAFF
TRBV5-5	-	15	-	TRBJ1-4	TGTGCCAGCAGCCAGATGATCGCAACTAATGAAAAACTGTTTTTT	CASSQMIATNEKLFF
TRBV9	TRBD1	15	-	TRBJ2-7	TGTGCCAGCAGCCCGTTCCCGGGACAGGGCTACGAGCAGTACTTC	CASSPFPGQGYEQYF
TRBV6-5	-	15	-	TRBJ2-1	TGTGCCAGCAGGGGGGCGCGACAGGTCCTTGAGGGGCAGTTCTTC	CASRGARQVLEGQFF
TRBV5-5	TRBD2	15	-	TRBJ2-5	TGTGCCAGCAGCTCACTAGCGGGGGGGCAAGAGACCCAGTACTTC	CASSSLAGGQETQYF
TRBV27	TRBD2	16	-	TRBJ2-3	TGTGCCAGCAGTCTTCAAGCGGGAGCCCTCACAGATACGCAGTATTTT	CASSLQAGALTDTQYF